This T cell receptor (beta chain) was recorded in a study of blood T cell repertoires in COVID-19. Turning to the study itself: The study drew acute and convalescent COVID-19 samples from the United States, Italy and Spain. T cells, B-cell-depleted T cells, or PBMCs supplied cDNA or gDNA.

The authors' processing: Nucleated cell counts were estimated from reference gene primer amplification. Sequenced by immunoSEQ multiplex PCR; TCRdb stores in-frame clones only, minus some. The DNA was the basis for D and trimming; V, J and clone size are from that table. Found here are about 76,000 clones, around 83% of them singletons; the top ten hold approximately 10%. Followed over time, Seattle patients had been enrolled while infection was active. The CDR3 runs 13 residues. In germline, CDR1 is GTSNPN, CDR2 SVGIG (reference sequence). Trimming left V 3 bases short and J 7 bases short, with 13 bases between.

The sample was peripheral blood. This TCR came from a man in his fifties or sixties with COVID-19, enrolled during active disease. This rearrangement joins TRBV30 to TRBJ1-5, with no clear D. Here the CDR3 reads CAWRAGVKQPQHF. CDR3 coding DNA: TGTGCCTGGAGGGCCGGGGTCAAACAGCCCCAGCATTTT. The full variable domain, in which reference TRBV30 and TRBJ1-5 provide the parts outside the CDR3, is SQTIHQWPATLVQPVGSPLSLECTVEGTSNPNLYWYRQAAGRGLQLLFYSVGIGQISSEVPQNLSASRPQDRQFILSSKKLLLSDSGFYLCAWRAGVKQPQHFGDGTRLSIL.